The next 3 T cell receptor beta chains were all read from a single sample in a study of cytomegalovirus exposure and HLA in healthy donors. Amplification used 60 Vbeta primers and 13 Jbeta primers. Generated by immunoSEQ multiplex PCR, the TCRdb table keeps only in-frame clones and is missing some. Of about 120,000 clones listed, more than 60% are singletons. Sequences were obtained from PBMCs. Receptors originate from a woman in her forties or fifties in good health and CMV-seropositive.

This clone occurred a few times. This chain connects TRBV10-3 to TRBJ2-1, with 7 positions matching TRBD1. After removal of 6 bases from V and 8 bases from J, the junction contained 4 bases not matched to a gene. This CDR3 spans 12 amino acids. Germline assignment: CDR1 ENHRY and CDR2 SYGVKD. The CDR3 loop reads CAIRDQGDEQFF. CDR3 nucleotide sequence: TGTGCCATCAGGGACCAGGGGGATGAGCAGTTCTTC.

The table lists this clone with a few counts. The chain joins TRBV18 to TRBJ2-1; TRBD1 matches at 7 bases. V lost 4 bases and J lost 7; bases outside the gene matches: 10. Germline V gives CDR1 KGHSH, CDR2 LQKENI. The CDR3 runs 15 residues. CDR3 in DNA: TGTGCCAGCTCACTAAGACAGGGAACGGGGAATGAGCAGTTCTTC. Translation gives CASSLRQGTGNEQFF.

V usage is TRBV6-1 and J usage is TRBJ1-1, with 8 positions matching TRBD1. CDR3 length equals 14 residues. Germline-derived CDR1 and CDR2 are MNHNS and SASEGT. V shed 11 bases and J 1 base; nucleotides not matched to a gene: 9. The CDR3 here is CALNPGTGNTEAFF. The CDR3 DNA reads as TGTGCCCTAAACCCCGGGACAGGGAACACTGAAGCTTTCTTT.